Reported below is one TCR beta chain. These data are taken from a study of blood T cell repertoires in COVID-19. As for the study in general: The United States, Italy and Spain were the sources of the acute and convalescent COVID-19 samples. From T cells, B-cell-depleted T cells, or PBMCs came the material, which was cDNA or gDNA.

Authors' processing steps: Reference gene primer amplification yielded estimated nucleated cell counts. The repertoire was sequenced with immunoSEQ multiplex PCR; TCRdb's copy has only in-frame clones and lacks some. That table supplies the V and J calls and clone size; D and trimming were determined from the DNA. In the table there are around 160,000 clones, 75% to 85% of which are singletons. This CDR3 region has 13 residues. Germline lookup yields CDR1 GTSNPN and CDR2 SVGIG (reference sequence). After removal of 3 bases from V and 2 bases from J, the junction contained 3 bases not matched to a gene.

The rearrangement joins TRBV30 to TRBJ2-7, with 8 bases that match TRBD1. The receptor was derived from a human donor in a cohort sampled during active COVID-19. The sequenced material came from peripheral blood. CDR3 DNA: TGTGCCTGGAGCACAGGGGGGACCTACGAGCAGTACTTC. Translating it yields CAWSTGGTYEQYF.